The 23 T cell receptor beta chains below were found in one sample sequenced in a study of blood T cell repertoires in COVID-19. Assay used: immunoSEQ multiplex PCR; TCRdb lists only in-frame clones, some missing. The sample holds tens of thousands of clones, about nine tenths seen once. Sequenced material: peripheral blood. The receptors originated from a woman between 45 and 65 years old with active or convalescent COVID-19.

The gene calls are TRBV6-2 or TRBV6-3 and TRBJ2-1; D is possibly TRBD2 (5 bases). The CDR3 sequence is 12 residues long. Trimming shortened V by 0 bases and J by 10 bases, and 7 bases separated the two germline ends. The germline CDR1 and CDR2 sequences are MNHEY and SVGEGT. The CDR3 DNA reads TGTGCCAGCAGTTACTCGAGAGGGGAGCAGTTCTTC. Amino acids: CASSYSRGEQFF.

The chain has TRBV11-2 and TRBJ2-1; TRBD2 matches at 7 bases. Germline loops: CDR1 SGHAT, CDR2 FQNNGV. The CDR3 runs to 17 residues. V lost 3 bases and J lost 5; bases outside the gene matches: 13. The CDR3 nucleotides read TGTGCCAGCAGCTTCCGGCATATACGAGCGGGGAACAATGAGCAGTTCTTC. It encodes CASSFRHIRAGNNEQFF.

The CDR3 sequence: CASSPTGTSTDTQYF. CDR3 nucleotides: TGTGCCAGCAGCCCGACAGGGACGTCCACAGATACGCAGTATTTT. The chain recombines TRBV13 with TRBJ2-3; TRBD1 matches 7 bases. Germline CDR1 is PRHDT and CDR2 is FYEKMQ (reference sequence). The CDR3 length is 15 residues. With V trimmed by 5 bases and J by 2 bases, 7 bases remained unmatched.

The chain links TRBV4-3 to TRBJ2-4, with D perhaps matching TRBD2 (6 bases). V lost 5 bases, J lost 5 bases, and 19 bases lay in between. This CDR3 has 16 amino acids. Germline CDR1 and CDR2: LGHNA and YSLEER. The CDR3 here is CASSKGILADENIQYF. Written as DNA, the CDR3 is TGCGCCAGCAGCAAAGGGATACTAGCTGACGAAAACATTCAGTACTTC.

The chain links TRBV5-1 to TRBJ2-7, with 12 nucleotides matching TRBD2. CDR1 and CDR2 (germline): SGHRS, YFSETQ. J gave up 3 bases and V 2 bases, and 0 bases lay outside the gene matches. This CDR3 spans 14 amino acids. CDR3 region: CASSLLAGGYEQYF. CDR3 bases: TGCGCCAGCAGCTTACTAGCGGGGGGCTACGAGCAGTACTTC. The variable domain in full, with the rest retrieved from reference TRBV5-1 and TRBJ2-7, is KAGVTQTPRYLIKTRGQQVTLSCSPISGHRSVSWYQQTPGQGLQFLFEYFSETQRNKGNFPGRFSGRQFSNSRSEMNVSTLELGDSALYLCASSLLAGGYEQYFGPGTRLTVT.

This clone was seen once. The chain is built from TRBV6-7 and TRBJ1-2; a possible D gene is TRBD1 (6 bases). TRBV6-7 falls under the ORF class, with uncertain function. The CDR3 spans 14 residues. V shed 4 bases and J shed 4 bases, with 13 bases lying between them. Here the CDR3 DNA reads TGTGCCAGCAGTTCCTATAGGGGGGGCTATGGCTACACCTTC. Amino acid sequence: CASSSYRGGYGYTF.

Remarks on this clone: Different DNA sequences within this sample yield the same CDR3. The chain recombines TRBV3-1 (or the pseudogene TRBV3-2) with TRBJ2-1; D not certain. The CDR3 sequence is 12 residues long. Germline CDR1 is LGHDT and CDR2 is YNNKEL (reference sequence). The V end was cut by 1 base, the J end by 10 bases, with 8 bases between. The CDR3 region is CASSQVAGEQFF. CDR3 nucleotide sequence: TGTGCCAGCAGCCAAGTAGCCGGCGAGCAGTTCTTC.

CDR3 bases: TGTGCCAGCAGTTACGCGGGAGGGGCACCCGGGCCCCAGCATTTT. It encodes CASSYAGGAPGPQHF. The chain links TRBV6-2 or TRBV6-3 to TRBJ1-5; maybe TRBD1 (5 bases). This CDR3 is built from 15 residues. Germline V gene lookup returns CDR1 MNHEY and CDR2 SVGEGT. The germline V and J ends were trimmed by 2 bases and 9 bases, with 17 bases remaining between them.

CDR3 amino acids: CASTQGTYFTDTQYF. Here the CDR3 DNA reads TGTGCCAGTACCCAGGGCACCTACTTCACAGATACGCAGTATTTT. The chain combines TRBV6-5 with TRBJ2-3; D is perhaps TRBD1 (5 bases). V gave up 9 bases and J gave up 2 bases, with 18 bases separating them. Germline CDR1 and CDR2: MNHEY and SVGAGI. CDR3 length: 15 residues.

The rearrangement joins TRBV4-2 to TRBJ1-1, with 8 positions matching TRBD1. This CDR3 contains 15 residues. Germline V gene data show CDR1 as LGHNA and CDR2 as YNFKEQ. J was trimmed by 3 bases and V by 4 bases; bases with no gene match: 7. CDR3 protein: CASSLSGGADTEAFF. The DNA for the CDR3 is TGTGCCAGCAGCCTTTCAGGGGGCGCGGACACTGAAGCTTTCTTT.

CDR3 loop: CASSLGGNGYTF. The DNA for the CDR3 is TGTGCCAGCAGCTTAGGAGGGAATGGCTACACCTTC. The V call is TRBV11-2, the J call TRBJ1-2, with unresolved D. The CDR3 contains 12 residues. Trimming shortened V by 1 base and J by 6 bases, and 6 bases separated the two germline ends. Per germline, CDR1 SGHAT and CDR2 FQNNGV.

The chain employs TRBV7-9 and TRBJ2-7; TRBD1 agrees at 11 bases. V trimming: 5 bases; J trimming: 7 bases; junction bases outside the gene matches: 10. The CDR3 totals 15 residues. Germline-derived CDR1 and CDR2 are SEHNR and FQNEAQ (reference sequence). Here the CDR3 DNA reads TGTGCCAGCAGCCACCGAGGACAGGGGGCCGGGGAGCAGTACTTC. Translation: CASSHRGQGAGEQYF.

The gene calls are TRBV29-1 and TRBJ1-6, with D uncertain. The CDR3 length is 12 residues. Germline CDR1 is SQVTM and CDR2 is ANQGSEA. Trimming took off 4 bases at V and 6 bases at J, with 7 bases between the two ends. The chain's CDR3 is CSVGHPNSPLHF. The CDR3 DNA follows: TGCAGCGTTGGACATCCTAATTCACCCCTCCACTTT.

The chain couples TRBV7-2 to TRBJ1-2, with 7 positions matching TRBD1. The germline gives CDR1 SGHTA, CDR2 FQGNSA. The CDR3 is 16 amino acids. With V trimmed by 1 base and J by 4 bases, 9 bases remained unmatched. The CDR3 DNA sequence: TGTGCCAGCAGCTTAGAACGCAGGGGGTACAGCTATGGCTACACCTTC. Residues: CASSLERRGYSYGYTF.

The chain recombines TRBV3-1 (or the pseudogene TRBV3-2) with TRBJ1-4, with D unclear. Trimming stripped 0 bases from V and 0 bases from J, with 8 bases between. This CDR3 has 16 residues. Germline assignment: CDR1 LGHDT and CDR2 YNNKEL (reference sequence). CDR3 in DNA: TGTGCCAGCAGCCAAGATTCAGAAGCAACTAATGAAAAACTGTTTTTT. Protein sequence: CASSQDSEATNEKLFF.

The J gene is TRBJ1-5, the V gene TRBV3-1 (or the pseudogene TRBV3-2); no clear D. Trimming took off 3 bases at V and 4 bases at J, with 7 bases between the two ends. This CDR3 is 13 amino acids long. CDR1 and CDR2 from the germline V gene are LGHDT and YNNKEL (reference sequence). CDR3 protein: CASSQGWNQPQHF. CDR3 DNA sequence: TGTGCCAGCAGCCAGGGCTGGAATCAGCCCCAGCATTTT.

CDR3 sequence reads: CASSLELGTNYGYTF. CDR3 sequence (DNA): TGTGCCAGCAGCTTAGAATTGGGCACAAACTATGGCTACACCTTC. This chain joins TRBV7-9 and TRBJ1-2; D gene uncertain. V lost 1 base and J 2 bases, leaving 11 bases between the germline ends. This CDR3 contains 15 residues. The germline V gene has CDR1 SEHNR and CDR2 FQNEAQ (reference sequence).

V and J are TRBV21-1 and TRBJ2-7; the table's TRBD2 call for D was not verified on the DNA. TRBV21-1 represents a pseudogene. The CDR3 extends over 13 amino acids. The CDR3 sequence is CASSKVVRYEQYF. The CDR3 nucleotides read TGTGCCAGCAGCAAAGTTGTCCGCTACGAGCAGTACTTC.

J is TRBJ2-5 and V is TRBV5-8; 9 bases line up with TRBD1. This CDR3 spans 15 amino acids. The germline CDR1 and CDR2 sequences are SGHTS and YDEGEE. Unmatched junction bases numbered 9, after V lost 4 bases and J lost 5 bases. CDR3 nucleotide sequence: TGTGCCAGCAGCCTTGGACAGGGGAACATGGAGACCCAGTACTTC. It translates to CASSLGQGNMETQYF.

V is TRBV2 and J is TRBJ2-7, with a weak D call TRBD2 (5 bases). The germline V and J ends were trimmed by 4 bases and 6 bases, with 13 bases remaining between them. This CDR3 is built from 13 residues. Germline V gene sequence: CDR1 SNHLY, CDR2 FYNNEI. The CDR3 bases are TGTGCCAGCAGTGCACGGACTCTGGGCGAGCAGTACTTC. It translates to CASSARTLGEQYF.

This sequence joins TRBV5-4 and TRBJ1-3; D might be TRBD1 (5 bases). CDR1 and CDR2 (germline): SGHNT, YYREEE (reference sequence). This CDR3 spans 17 amino acids. Trimming took 0 bases from V and 0 from J, leaving 13 bases between them. This chain's CDR3 is CASSLVSGPHSGNTIYF. CDR3 bases: TGTGCCAGCAGCTTGGTGTCAGGGCCCCACTCTGGAAACACCATATATTTT.

J is TRBJ1-3 and V is TRBV7-9, with TRBD1 matching 7 bases. The length of the CDR3 is 15 residues. CDR1 is SEHNR, CDR2 FQNEAQ, per germline (reference sequence). V lost 5 bases, J lost 0 bases, and 4 bases stayed unmatched. CDR3 DNA: TGTGCCAGCAGCCGGGACAGCATCTCTGGAAACACCATATATTTT. Translation: CASSRDSISGNTIYF. Full variable domain (remainder filled in from reference TRBV7-9 and TRBJ1-3): DTGVSQNPRHKITKRGQNVTFRCDPISEHNRLYWYRQTLGQGPEFLTYFQNEAQLEKSRLLSDRFSAERPKGSFSTLEIQRTEQGDSAMYLCASSRDSISGNTIYFGEGSWLTVV.

The CDR3 region is CASSRTTGMGNEKLFF. Here the CDR3 DNA reads TGTGCCAGCAGCCGCACGACAGGGATGGGGAATGAAAAACTGTTTTTT. The gene calls are TRBV7-2 and TRBJ1-4; 7 positions match TRBD1. This CDR3 comprises 16 residues. V shed 5 bases, J shed 5 bases, and the junction held 11 bases outside the gene matches. Germline loops: CDR1 SGHTA, CDR2 FQGNSA.